This paragraph covers one TCR beta chain sequence. What it recognizes is unknown. This specimen comes from a study of cytomegalovirus exposure and HLA in healthy donors. Study background: A prior study identified 120 million or so unique TCR beta sequences from 200 million or so T cells.

Germline CDR1 reads MNHNY; CDR2 reads SVGAGI (reference sequence). Trimming cost V 5 bases and J 5 bases; bases outside gene matches: 13. The CDR3 spans 16 residues. General study results and limits: Rarity marked most TCR sequences, yet some public TCRs occurred in many donors.

The PCR had 60 Vbeta and 13 Jbeta primers. Data came from immunoSEQ multiplex PCR; TCRdb stores just in-frame clones and leaves some out. The table lists roughly 140,000 clones, roughly 80% of them singletons. The sequencing input was PBMCs. This chain uses TRBV6-6 with TRBJ1-2; 8 bases fit TRBD1. The sequence was collected from a female donor in good health and CMV-seronegative. This CDR3 reads CASSTSRTGRSYGYTF. Written as DNA, the CDR3 is TGTGCCAGCAGTACCTCTCGGACAGGGAGGTCTTATGGCTACACCTTC.